The 27 T cell receptor beta chains below all came from one sample that was sequenced in a study of T cell repertoires in cytomegalovirus infection. MiXCR, applied by TCRdb to the reads, yields one record per CDR3 protein. This sample carries roughly 230,000 distinct CDR3 sequences, roughly 12% of them seen once, and the ten largest clones take 1.5% to 2%. Sequenced input: PBMCs. Source of these receptors: a human donor in good health (CMV status not recorded). Some clones in this sample may be carry-over from other donors' samples.

In this sample, this clonotype turned up a few times. CDR3 protein: CASSISGVGADTQYF. CDR3 coding DNA: TGTGCCAGCAGTATTAGCGGTGTGGGAGCAGATACGCAGTATTTT. The gene calls are TRBV6-4 and TRBJ2-3; TRBD2 is a possible D gene (6 bases). Trimming stripped 5 bases from V and 4 bases from J, with 16 bases between. Germline V gene sequence: CDR1 MRHNA, CDR2 SNTAGT. The CDR3 spans 15 residues.

This clonotype occurred many times. This rearrangement joins TRBV28 to TRBJ2-6; no firm D call. Germline V lookup: CDR1 MDHEN, CDR2 SYDVKM. The CDR3 spans 15 residues. V shed 3 bases and J shed 0 bases, with 6 bases lying between them. The CDR3 protein is CASSFISSGANVLTF. The DNA of the CDR3 is TGTGCCAGCAGTTTTATAAGCTCTGGGGCCAACGTCCTGACTTTC.

This clonotype was seen at least ten times. The chain recombines TRBV10-3 with TRBJ1-2; D not resolved. CDR1 and CDR2 (germline): ENHRY, SYGVKD. V dropped 2 bases and J dropped 2 bases, with 6 bases sitting between them. The length of the CDR3 is 13 residues. CDR3 region: CAISEDRNYGYTF. The CDR3 bases are TGTGCCATCAGTGAGGACCGGAACTATGGCTACACCTTC.

Ten or more counts support this clonotype. V usage is TRBV28 and J usage is TRBJ2-7, with D possibly being TRBD2 (6 bases). Deletions cut 5 bases from V and 2 bases from J, with 16 bases between. The CDR3 runs 15 residues. Germline CDR1 and CDR2: MDHEN and SYDVKM. CDR3 residues: CASSPPRTTAYEQYF. The CDR3 DNA reads as TGTGCCAGCAGTCCCCCCCGGACTACAGCCTACGAGCAGTACTTC.

This clonotype was observed at least ten times. The chain recombines TRBV19 with TRBJ1-5, with TRBD1 matching over 12 bases. Germline lookup yields CDR1 LNHDA and CDR2 SQIVND (reference sequence). The CDR3 consists of 16 residues. The V and J ends lost 5 bases and 5 bases, in that order; junction bases with no gene match: 7. The CDR3 DNA sequence: TGTGCCAGTAGTGCACCGGGACAGGGGGCTGATCAGCCCCAGCATTTT. Translating gives CASSAPGQGADQPQHF.

In its sample, this clonotype was seen a few times. The chain has TRBV2 and TRBJ1-4; tentative D call: TRBD1 (6 bases). Trimming removed 6 bases at V and 5 bases at J, with 13 bases between. This CDR3 contains 14 residues. Germline V CDR1 and CDR2: SNHLY, FYNNEI. CDR3 amino acids: CASSQQGGNEKLFF. In DNA form, the CDR3 reads TGTGCCAGCAGCCAACAGGGAGGGAATGAAAAACTGTTTTTT.

This clonotype has a count of ten or more. The chain recombines TRBV28 with TRBJ2-7, with 15 bases that match TRBD2. This CDR3 spans 17 amino acids. J was trimmed by 3 bases and V by 3 bases; bases with no gene match: 6. Germline lookup yields CDR1 MDHEN and CDR2 SYDVKM. The CDR3 sequence is CASSFRTSGRAYYEQYF. The DNA for the CDR3 is TGTGCCAGCAGTTTTAGGACTAGCGGGAGGGCCTACTACGAGCAGTACTTC.

This clonotype showed up just a few times. The V gene is TRBV6-2 or TRBV6-3, the J gene TRBJ2-7; 8 nucleotides line up with TRBD2. V shed 6 bases, J shed 2 bases, and the junction held 12 bases outside the gene matches. This CDR3 region has 16 residues. Germline CDR1 is MNHEY and CDR2 is SVGEGT. CDR3 sequence reads: CASRSSRGGNPYEQYF. CDR3 DNA: TGTGCCAGCAGATCCAGTCGGGGGGGCAACCCCTACGAGCAGTACTTC.

This clonotype was seen a handful of times. The rearrangement joins TRBV7-3 to TRBJ1-1, with a possible D match to TRBD1 (5 bases). CDR1 and CDR2 from the germline V gene are SGHTA and FQGTGA. V gave up 6 bases and J gave up 4 bases, with 15 bases separating them. This CDR3 contains 14 residues. CDR3 residues: CASSLLGGSTEAFF. For the CDR3, the DNA is TGTGCCAGCAGTTTACTTGGGGGAAGCACTGAAGCTTTCTTT.

This chain connects TRBV2 to TRBJ2-1, with 11 bases that match TRBD2. Germline-derived CDR1 and CDR2 are SNHLY and FYNNEI. The CDR3 totals 14 residues. The J segment lost 7 bases and the V segment lost 4 bases, leaving 3 bases of the junction unmatched. CDR3 region: CASSVLAGENEQFF. The CDR3 nucleotides are TGTGCCAGCAGTGTACTAGCGGGAGAAAATGAGCAGTTCTTC.

The chain is built from TRBV12-3 or TRBV12-4 and TRBJ1-1; 8 bases line up with TRBD1. The trim removed 6 bases at V and 5 bases at J, leaving 8 bases unmatched. The CDR3 is made up of 14 amino acids. The CDR3 is CASRADRGDTEAFF. DNA of the CDR3: TGTGCCAGCAGGGCAGACAGGGGAGATACTGAAGCTTTCTTT.

The table lists this clonotype with a few counts. CDR3 DNA: TGTGCCAGTAGTATAGCGGCAGGGAATGGGGAGCTGTTTTTT. This codes for CASSIAAGNGELFF. V and J are TRBV19 and TRBJ2-2; the D gene is possibly TRBD1 (5 bases). The germline gives CDR1 LNHDA, CDR2 SQIVND (reference sequence). The CDR3 sequence is 14 residues long. The ends were cut back, 1 base at V and 8 bases at J, with 11 bases in the middle.

The chain employs TRBV5-1 and TRBJ2-6, with a tentative D call TRBD1 (6 bases). Per the germline V gene, CDR1 is SGHRS and CDR2 is YFSETQ. The CDR3 length is 18 residues. Trimming took 0 bases from V and 0 from J, leaving 13 bases between them. The CDR3 sequence: CASSLAMGRGSGANVLTF. The CDR3 DNA reads TGCGCCAGCAGCTTGGCAATGGGCAGGGGCTCTGGGGCCAACGTCCTGACTTTC.

J is TRBJ2-3 and V is TRBV6-2 or TRBV6-3, with TRBD2 matching over 7 bases. The CDR3 totals 15 residues. J lost 3 bases, V lost 6 bases, and 9 bases had no gene match. Germline-derived CDR1 and CDR2 are MNHEY and SVGEGT. CDR3 DNA: TGTGCCAGCAGAGGAAGAGCGGGGACGACAGATACGCAGTATTTT. Translation gives CASRGRAGTTDTQYF.

In its sample, this clonotype was seen a few times. The rearrangement joins TRBV12-3 or TRBV12-4 to TRBJ1-1, with TRBD1 as a possible D gene (6 bases). The V and J ends lost 5 bases and 1 base respectively, with 14 bases between them. This CDR3 spans 15 amino acids. The CDR3 loop reads CASSPGARANTEAFF. The CDR3 bases are TGTGCCAGCAGTCCAGGGGCGAGAGCGAACACTGAAGCTTTCTTT.

This chain joins TRBV5-1 and TRBJ2-5, with 9 positions matching TRBD1. This CDR3 has 14 residues. Germline CDR1 reads SGHRS; CDR2 reads YFSETQ. With V trimmed by 4 bases and J by 5 bases, 6 bases remained unmatched. The CDR3 protein is CASSADRGRETQYF. The CDR3 DNA reads TGCGCCAGCAGCGCAGACAGGGGGAGGGAGACCCAGTACTTC.

This clonotype occurred many times. This chain links TRBV11-3 with TRBJ2-5; 8 bases align to TRBD1. V lost 5 bases to trimming and J lost 4 bases; unmatched junction nucleotides: 9. This CDR3 has 15 residues. The germline CDR1 and CDR2 sequences are SGHNT and YENEEA. The CDR3 loop is CASSAQGAFRETQYF. The DNA of the CDR3 is TGTGCCAGCAGCGCGCAGGGGGCGTTCCGAGAGACCCAGTACTTC. Full variable domain (rest looked up from reference TRBV11-3 and TRBJ2-5): EAGVVQSPRYKIIEKKQPVAFWCNPISGHNTLYWYLQNLGQGPELLIRYENEEAVDDSQLPKDRFSAERLKGVDSTLKIQPAELGDSAVYLCASSAQGAFRETQYFGPGTRLLVL.

This clonotype turned up a few times. The chain couples TRBV6-4 to TRBJ2-3, with D maybe TRBD2 (5 bases). The CDR3 is 15 amino acids. Germline V gene sequence: CDR1 MRHNA, CDR2 SNTAGT. Deletions cut 3 bases from V and 0 bases from J, with 10 bases between. Here the CDR3 DNA reads TGTGCCAGCAGTGAGACTACAGTTAGCACAGATACGCAGTATTTT. Its protein is CASSETTVSTDTQYF.

This chain connects TRBV12-3 or TRBV12-4 to TRBJ2-2, with D possibly being TRBD2 (7 bases). V lost 3 bases, J lost 4 bases, and 15 bases lay in between. There are 16 residues in the CDR3. CDR3 bases: TGTGCCAGCAGTTTGAGCGGGACACGGAGCACCGGGGAGCTGTTTTTT. This gives the protein CASSLSGTRSTGELFF.

This rearrangement joins TRBV6-2 or TRBV6-3 to TRBJ1-1; no firm D call. Trimming pared 0 bases from V and 6 bases from J, leaving 14 bases between. The germline CDR1 and CDR2 sequences are MNHEY and SVGEGT. The CDR3 runs to 15 residues. This chain's CDR3 is CASSYSSVGGSEAFF. The CDR3, as DNA: TGTGCCAGCAGTTACTCCAGTGTCGGTGGGTCTGAAGCTTTCTTT.

V usage is TRBV5-6 and J usage is TRBJ2-1; 7 nucleotides match TRBD2. The J segment lost 3 bases and the V segment lost 6 bases, leaving 9 bases of the junction unmatched. CDR3 length: 15 amino acids. In germline, CDR1 is SGHDT, CDR2 YYEEEE. CDR3 loop: CASNQWGGGYNEQFF. CDR3 coding DNA: TGTGCCAGCAACCAATGGGGGGGTGGCTACAATGAGCAGTTCTTC.

Only a few counts were recorded for this clonotype. This chain joins TRBV20-1 and TRBJ1-4; no reliable D call. V was cut by 6 bases and J by 4 bases, with 9 bases left in between. Germline CDR1 and CDR2: DFQATT and SNEGSKA (reference sequence). The CDR3 loop spans 12 amino acids. The CDR3 reads CSAKGSNEKLFF. DNA of the CDR3: TGCAGTGCGAAAGGGAGTAATGAAAAACTGTTTTTT.

J is TRBJ2-2 and V is TRBV18; no firm D call. V gave up 3 bases and J gave up 6 bases, with 5 bases separating them. The CDR3 extends over 12 amino acids. Per germline, CDR1 KGHSH and CDR2 LQKENI. The CDR3 spells CASSPAAGELFF. Written as DNA, the CDR3 is TGTGCCAGCTCACCGGCGGCCGGGGAGCTGTTTTTT.

The J gene is TRBJ2-5, the V gene TRBV6-2 or TRBV6-3; 9 bases line up with TRBD1. There are 15 residues in the CDR3. V shed 2 bases, J shed 3 bases, and the junction held 4 bases outside the gene matches. The V gene's germline CDR1 is MNHEY and CDR2 SVGEGT. CDR3 in DNA: TGTGCCAGCAGTTACCCCCGGGACAGGGAAGAGACCCAGTACTTC. Protein: CASSYPRDREETQYF.

This clonotype showed up many times. This chain joins TRBV7-2 and TRBJ2-3; TRBD2 agrees at 10 bases. The trim removed 5 bases at V and 2 bases at J, leaving 4 bases unmatched. The CDR3 sequence is 15 residues long. Per germline, CDR1 SGHTA and CDR2 FQGNSA. CDR3 DNA sequence: TGTGCCAGCAGCGCGGGACTAGCGTCCACAGATACGCAGTATTTT. This sequence encodes CASSAGLASTDTQYF.

This clonotype was counted ten times or more. The chain couples TRBV19 to TRBJ2-5; TRBD2 agrees at 8 bases. CDR1 LNHDA and CDR2 SQIVND come from the germline V gene (reference sequence). Germline trimming cut 1 base from V and 2 bases from J; bases unmatched to any gene: 6. The CDR3 length is 16 residues. The CDR3 coding sequence is TGTGCCAGTAGTATAGTATCCAGCGGGGGACAAGAGACCCAGTACTTC. Its translation: CASSIVSSGGQETQYF. Looking up the rest from reference TRBV19 and TRBJ2-5 gives the full variable domain: DGGITQSPKYLFRKEGQNVTLSCEQNLNHDAMYWYRQDPGQGLRLIYYSQIVNDFQKGDIAEGYSVSREKKESFPLTVTSAQKNPTAFYLCASSIVSSGGQETQYFGPGTRLLVL.

This clonotype was found many times. The chain has TRBV7-2 and TRBJ2-7, with TRBD1 identical over 10 bases. This CDR3 spans 16 amino acids. After removal of 1 base from V and 0 bases from J, the junction contained 3 bases not matched to a gene. Per germline, CDR1 SGHTA and CDR2 FQGNSA. The chain's CDR3 is CASSLGGQGSSYEQYF. CDR3 bases: TGTGCCAGCAGCTTAGGGGGACAGGGGAGCTCCTACGAGCAGTACTTC.